A selection of T cell receptor beta chains follows, all from one sample in a study of blood T cell repertoires in COVID-19. TCRdb keeps only in-frame clones here, not all; method: immunoSEQ multiplex PCR. The sample consists of around 150,000 clones, 75% to 90% of them appearing once. Source material: peripheral blood. Receptors were obtained from a man aged 55 to 70 with active or convalescent COVID-19. CDR3s include the opening cysteine and the closing phenylalanine or tryptophan. The D gene is left open where the match is weak. Clone size, where shown, is once, few, many, or a class for clones that have expanded.

cdr3_length	v_call	clone_size	j_call	d_call	cdr3_aa	cdr3_nt
13	TRBV24-1	once	TRBJ1-2	-	CATKPRGPGGYTF	TGTGCCACCAAGCCGCGGGGCCCCGGTGGCTACACCTTC
14	TRBV28	-	TRBJ2-7	TRBD1	CASKRDRSYYEQYF	TGTGCCAGCAAACGGGACAGGAGTTACTACGAGCAGTACTTC
16	TRBV18	-	TRBJ2-1	TRBD2	CASSRGTSGSYNEQFF	TGTGCCAGCTCGCGCGGGACTAGCGGTTCCTACAATGAGCAGTTCTTC
12	TRBV29-1	-	TRBJ2-3	TRBD1	CSVGQGADTQYF	TGCAGCGTTGGACAGGGCGCAGATACGCAGTATTTT
13	TRBV19	-	TRBJ1-1	-	CASSMGRGTEAFF	TGTGCCAGTAGTATGGGTAGGGGCACTGAAGCTTTCTTT
15	TRBV4-3	few	TRBJ2-7	-	CASSQGRRGGYEQYF	TGCGCCAGCAGCCAGGGGAGAAGGGGGGGCTACGAGCAGTACTTC
15	TRBV7-3	-	TRBJ2-1	TRBD2	CASSLLAGGYNEQFF	TGTGCCAGCAGCTTACTAGCGGGAGGATACAATGAGCAGTTCTTC
15	TRBV5-1	-	TRBJ1-6	TRBD1	CASSFTGDPGGPLHF	TGCGCCAGCAGCTTTACAGGGGACCCAGGCGGTCCCCTCCACTTT
15	TRBV6-5	few	TRBJ1-3	TRBD1	CASSYSGGTGNTIYF	TGTGCCAGCAGTTACTCAGGGGGCACCGGAAACACCATATATTTT
14	TRBV2	few	TRBJ1-5	TRBD1	CASSRQGLNQPQHF	TGTGCCAGCAGTCGACAGGGGTTGAACCAGCCCCAGCATTTT